The present entry profiles one T cell receptor (beta chain) with its context. Its specificity is unknown. The data were obtained in a study of cytomegalovirus exposure and HLA in healthy donors. Study outcomes and limitations: About 87% or about 30% of the time was how often most TCR beta V segments were productive, according to an earlier analysis. Across donors, most TCRs were seen rarely, yet some public ones were widespread.

In the PCR, 60 Vbeta and 13 Jbeta primers were used. Assay used: immunoSEQ multiplex PCR; TCRdb lists only in-frame clones, some missing. This table holds about 120,000 clones, about 70% found once. After removal of 4 bases from V and 1 base from J, the junction contained 2 bases not matched to a gene. In germline, CDR1 is SGHRS, CDR2 YFSETQ. The CDR3 contains 17 residues. The V gene is TRBV5-1, the J gene TRBJ2-2; the match to TRBD2 covers 15 bases. Sequencing was performed on PBMCs. This TCR was recovered from a man aged 25 to 40 in good health and CMV-seropositive. CDR3: CASSRTSGGVNTGELFF. Here the CDR3 DNA reads TGCGCCAGCAGCCGGACTAGCGGGGGGGTGAACACCGGGGAGCTGTTTTTT.